This T cell receptor (beta chain) came from a study of shared clonotypes between healthy human individuals. This was a deep-level run. Authors' methods: ImmunoSEQ supplied junction-only sequences lacking quality scores, so filtering was different. Libraries were prepared by immunoSEQ multiplex PCR; TCRdb keeps only in-frame clonotypes and omits some of them. D and trimming were read from the DNA, whereas the V and J calls and clone size are those reported in that table. The table includes about 510,000 clones, roughly 78% detected once. CDR3 length equals 11 residues. The ends were cut back, 1 base at V and 5 bases at J, with 2 bases in the middle. Looked up from germline, CDR1 is MDHEN and CDR2 is SYDVKM.

The TCR was taken from a woman aged 40 to 50 in good health. Some clones in this sample may be carry-over from other donors' samples. The rearrangement joins TRBV28 to TRBJ2-5; D unclear. The sequenced sample was PBMCs. The CDR3 reads CASSLSETQYF. The CDR3 DNA reads as TGTGCCAGCAGTTTATCCGAGACCCAGTACTTC. The full variable domain, rest sourced from reference TRBV28 and TRBJ2-5, is DVKVTQSSRYLVKRTGEKVFLECVQDMDHENMFWYRQDPGLGLRLIYFSYDVKMKEKGDIPEGYSVSREKKERFSLILESASTNQTSMYLCASSLSETQYFGPGTRLLVL.